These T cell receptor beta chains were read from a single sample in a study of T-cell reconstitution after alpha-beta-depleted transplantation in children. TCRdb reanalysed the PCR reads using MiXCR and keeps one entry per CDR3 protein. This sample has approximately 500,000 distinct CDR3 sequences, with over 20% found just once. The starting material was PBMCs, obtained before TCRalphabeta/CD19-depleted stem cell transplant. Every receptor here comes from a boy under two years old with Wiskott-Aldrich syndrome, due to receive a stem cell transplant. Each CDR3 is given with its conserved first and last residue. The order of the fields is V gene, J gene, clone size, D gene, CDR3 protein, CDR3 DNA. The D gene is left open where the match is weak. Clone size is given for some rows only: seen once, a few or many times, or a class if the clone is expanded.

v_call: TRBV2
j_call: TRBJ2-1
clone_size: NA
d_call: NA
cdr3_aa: CASRSERSGEQFF
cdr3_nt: TGTGCCAGCAGGTCCGAGAGATCGGGTGAGCAGTTCTTC

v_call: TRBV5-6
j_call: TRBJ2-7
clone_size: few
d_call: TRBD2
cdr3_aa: CASSSLTSRLAGGSNSYEQYF
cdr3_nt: TGTGCCAGCAGCTCCCTGACCTCGAGGCTAGCGGGGGGGTCGAACTCCTACGAGCAGTACTTC

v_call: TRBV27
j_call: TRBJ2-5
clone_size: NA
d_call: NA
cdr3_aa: CASRSLSEETQYF
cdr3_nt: TGTGCCAGCAGAAGCCTTAGCGAAGAGACCCAGTACTTC

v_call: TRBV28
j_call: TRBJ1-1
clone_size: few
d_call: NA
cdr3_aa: CASRGGGTEAFF
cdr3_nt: TGTGCCAGCAGAGGCGGAGGGACTGAAGCTTTCTTT

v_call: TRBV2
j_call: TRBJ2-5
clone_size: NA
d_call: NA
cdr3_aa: CASSIAWETQYF
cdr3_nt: TGTGCCAGCAGTATAGCATGGGAGACCCAGTACTTC

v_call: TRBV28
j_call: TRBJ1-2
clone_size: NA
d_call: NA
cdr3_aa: CASSFSTENYGYTF
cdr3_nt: TGTGCCAGCAGTTTCTCGACAGAAAACTATGGCTACACCTTC

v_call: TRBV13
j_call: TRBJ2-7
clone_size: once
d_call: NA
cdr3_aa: CASSLGPGVEQYF
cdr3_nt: TGTGCCAGCAGCTTAGGGCCCGGGGTCGAGCAGTACTTC

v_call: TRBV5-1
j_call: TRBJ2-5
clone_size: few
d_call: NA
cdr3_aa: CASSFGVGQETQYF
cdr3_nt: TGCGCCAGCAGCTTCGGTGTGGGGCAAGAGACCCAGTACTTC

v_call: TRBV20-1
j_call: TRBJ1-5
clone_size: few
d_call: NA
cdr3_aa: CSAGTSNQPQHF
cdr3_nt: TGCAGTGCTGGGACGTCTAATCAGCCCCAGCATTTT

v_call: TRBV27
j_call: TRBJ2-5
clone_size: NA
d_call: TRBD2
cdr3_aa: CASSLSPSGTETQYF
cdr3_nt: TGTGCCAGCAGTTTATCCCCTAGCGGGACTGAGACCCAGTACTTC

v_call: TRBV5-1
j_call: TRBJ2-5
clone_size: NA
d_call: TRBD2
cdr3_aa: CASRAGRAARETQYF
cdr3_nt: TGCGCCAGCAGGGCTGGGAGGGCAGCGCGGGAGACCCAGTACTTC

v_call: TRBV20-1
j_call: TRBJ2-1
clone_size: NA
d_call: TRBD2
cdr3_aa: CSARVGGRAYNEQFF
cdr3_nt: TGCAGTGCTAGAGTGGGCGGGAGGGCCTACAATGAGCAGTTCTTC

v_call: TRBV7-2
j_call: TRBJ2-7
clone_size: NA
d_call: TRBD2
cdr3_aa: CASSSRLAGRSSYEQYF
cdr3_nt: TGTGCCAGCAGCTCCCGGCTAGCGGGACGGAGCTCCTACGAGCAGTACTTC

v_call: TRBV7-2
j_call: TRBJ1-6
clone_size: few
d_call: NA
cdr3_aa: CASSLAVLLHF
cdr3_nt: TGTGCCAGCAGCTTAGCAGTTTTACTCCACTTT

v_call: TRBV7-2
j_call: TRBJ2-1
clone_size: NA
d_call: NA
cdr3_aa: CASSIRGAALYNEQFF
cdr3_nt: TGTGCCAGCAGCATTCGGGGGGCGGCACTCTACAATGAGCAGTTCTTC

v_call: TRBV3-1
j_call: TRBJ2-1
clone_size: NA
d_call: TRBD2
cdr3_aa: CASSPSSGMYNEQFF
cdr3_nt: TGTGCCAGCAGCCCTAGTAGCGGGATGTACAATGAGCAGTTCTTC

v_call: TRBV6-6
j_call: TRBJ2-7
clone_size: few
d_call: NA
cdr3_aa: CASGRESSYEQYF
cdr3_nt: TGTGCCAGCGGCCGTGAGAGCTCCTACGAGCAGTACTTC

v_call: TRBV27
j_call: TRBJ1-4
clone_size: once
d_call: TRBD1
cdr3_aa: CASSPTQGAEKLFF
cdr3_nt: TGTGCCAGCAGTCCCACACAGGGGGCTGAAAAACTGTTTTTT

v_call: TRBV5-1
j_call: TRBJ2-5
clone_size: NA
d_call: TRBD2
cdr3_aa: CASSLGLAGEGETQYF
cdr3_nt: TGCGCCAGCAGCTTAGGGCTAGCGGGAGAAGGAGAGACCCAGTACTTC

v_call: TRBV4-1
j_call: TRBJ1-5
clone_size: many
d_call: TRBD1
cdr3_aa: CASSQDREDQPQHF
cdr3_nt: TGCGCCAGCAGCCAGGACAGGGAGGATCAGCCCCAGCATTTT

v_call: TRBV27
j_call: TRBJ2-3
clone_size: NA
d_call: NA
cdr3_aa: CASIPRAWADTQYF
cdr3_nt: TGTGCCAGCATCCCTAGGGCCTGGGCAGATACGCAGTATTTT

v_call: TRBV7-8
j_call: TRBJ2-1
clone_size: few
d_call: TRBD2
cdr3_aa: CASSFSRGDNEQFF
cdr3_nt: TGTGCCAGCAGCTTCTCGCGGGGGGACAATGAGCAGTTCTTC

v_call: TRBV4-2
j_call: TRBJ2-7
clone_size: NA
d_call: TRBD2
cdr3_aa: CASRPGTSGSNQYF
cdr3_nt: TGTGCCAGCAGACCCGGGACTAGCGGTAGCAATCAGTACTTC

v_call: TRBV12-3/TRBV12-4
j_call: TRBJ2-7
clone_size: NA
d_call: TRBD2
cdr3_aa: CASSFLAGGDAQYF
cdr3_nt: TGTGCCAGCAGTTTTCTAGCGGGAGGCGACGCGCAGTACTTC

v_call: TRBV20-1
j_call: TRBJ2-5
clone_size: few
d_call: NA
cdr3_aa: CSASNQETQYF
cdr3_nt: TGCAGTGCTAGTAATCAGGAGACCCAGTACTTC